Presented here are 10 T cell receptor beta chains from one specimen sequenced in a study of cytomegalovirus exposure and HLA in healthy donors. The PCR ran on 60 Vbeta and 13 Jbeta primers. Produced via immunoSEQ multiplex PCR; TCRdb's table is partial and in-frame only. Of about 120,000 clones listed, roughly four fifths are singletons. The source material was PBMCs. Source of these receptors: a man aged 18-30 years in good health and CMV-seronegative.

The V call is TRBV13, the J call TRBJ1-2, with D tentatively TRBD1 (5 bases). Trimming took 3 bases from V and 7 from J, leaving 18 bases between them. Germline V gene data show CDR1 as PRHDT and CDR2 as FYEKMQ (reference sequence). The CDR3 length is 15 residues. Written as DNA, the CDR3 is TGTGCCAGCAGCTTTAGGGGCGGGGTAGGAGGTGGCTACACCTTC. It translates to CASSFRGGVGGGYTF. Full variable domain (rest looked up from reference TRBV13 and TRBJ1-2): AAGVIQSPRHLIKEKRETATLKCYPIPRHDTVYWYQQGPGQDPQFLISFYEKMQSDKGSIPDRFSAQQFSDYHSELNMSSLELGDSALYFCASSFRGGVGGGYTFGSGTRLTVV.

This chain joins TRBV12-5 and TRBJ1-3; 7 nucleotides line up with TRBD1. This CDR3 region has 16 residues. Germline assignment: CDR1 LGHNT and CDR2 FRNRAP. Unmatched junction bases numbered 6, after V lost 1 base and J lost 3 bases. This CDR3 is CASGLAPGQSGNTIYF. The CDR3 region has the DNA TGTGCTAGTGGTTTGGCTCCGGGACAGAGTGGAAACACCATATATTTT.

The rearrangement joins TRBV9 to TRBJ1-3; D gene uncertain. CDR3 size: 16 residues. V was cut by 4 bases and J by 0 bases, with 14 bases left in between. The germline V gene has CDR1 SGDLS and CDR2 YYNGEE. CDR3 amino acids: CASSKAAISSGNTIYF. The DNA of the CDR3 is TGTGCCAGCAGCAAAGCTGCCATTAGCTCTGGAAACACCATATATTTT.

The chain carries TRBV7-9 and TRBJ2-1, with 13 bases fitting TRBD2. There are 19 residues in the CDR3. Trimming at V came to 6 bases and at J to 9 bases, leaving 20 bases not matched to a gene. Looked up from germline, CDR1 is SEHNR and CDR2 is FQNEAQ (reference sequence). The CDR3 here is CASSHSTSGTSGGAVEQFF. The DNA for the CDR3 is TGTGCCAGCAGTCATTCTACCTCGGGAACTAGCGGGGGGGCGGTTGAGCAGTTCTTC.

The chain is built from TRBV14 and TRBJ2-1; 8 bases are shared with TRBD2. In germline, CDR1 is SGHDN, CDR2 FVKESK. CDR3 length: 20 residues. The trim removed 2 bases at V and 0 bases at J, leaving 15 bases unmatched. CDR3 region: CASSQLHGGASPSSYNEQFF. The CDR3 DNA sequence: TGTGCCAGCAGCCAACTGCACGGGGGGGCTAGCCCGAGCTCCTACAATGAGCAGTTCTTC.

This sequence joins TRBV5-1 and TRBJ1-2; D is uncertain. The CDR3 sequence is 13 residues long. From germline, CDR1 is SGHRS and CDR2 YFSETQ. Trimming took off 4 bases at V and 4 bases at J, with 11 bases between the two ends. The DNA of the CDR3 is TGCGCCAGCAGCCTAGAGGGTGCCTATGGCTACACCTTC. It is translated as CASSLEGAYGYTF. The complete variable domain, with remaining parts taken from reference TRBV5-1 and TRBJ1-2, reads KAGVTQTPRYLIKTRGQQVTLSCSPISGHRSVSWYQQTPGQGLQFLFEYFSETQRNKGNFPGRFSGRQFSNSRSEMNVSTLELGDSALYLCASSLEGAYGYTFGSGTRLTVV.

The chain joins TRBV5-4 to TRBJ2-5; 12 bases agree with TRBD2. Germline loops: CDR1 SGHNT, CDR2 YYREEE (reference sequence). Germline trimming cut 3 bases from V and 3 bases from J; bases unmatched to any gene: 3. The CDR3 spans 15 residues. DNA for the CDR3: TGTGCCAGCAGCTACCGACTAGCGGGGGAAGAGACCCAGTACTTC. This translates into CASSYRLAGEETQYF.

The chain links TRBV4-1 to TRBJ1-2, with a weak D call TRBD1 (6 bases). V lost 4 bases and J 0 bases, leaving 21 bases between the germline ends. The CDR3 length is 18 residues. Germline CDR1 is MGHRA and CDR2 is YSYEKL. The CDR3 DNA reads as TGCGCCAGCAGCCGGCGATATCCAGGGGAGGGGGCTAACTATGGCTACACCTTC. Translating gives CASSRRYPGEGANYGYTF.

CDR3 bases: TGTGCCAGCAGCCTTAGCGGGGGGCCCAATGAGCAGTTCTTC. This encodes CASSLSGGPNEQFF. The chain uses TRBV7-2 and TRBJ2-1; 10 nucleotides match TRBD2. J lost 6 bases, V lost 5 bases, and 4 bases had no gene match. This CDR3 is 14 amino acids long. Germline CDR1 is SGHTA and CDR2 is FQGNSA. The full variable domain, rest sourced from reference TRBV7-2 and TRBJ2-1, is GAGVSQSPSNKVTEKGKDVELRCDPISGHTALYWYRQSLGQGLEFLIYFQGNSAPDKSGLPSDRFSAERTGGSVSTLTIQRTQQEDSAVYLCASSLSGGPNEQFFGPGTRLTVL.

This clone was seen once. At one end the junction does not follow the germline gene, possibly because of a read error. The chain employs TRBV7-9 and TRBJ2-2, with 10 bases identical to TRBD1. Germline values: CDR1 SEHNR, CDR2 FQNEAQ (reference sequence). The CDR3 is made up of 16 amino acids. The CDR3 here is CASSEPGQGNPGELFF. CDR3 DNA sequence: TGTGCCAGCAGCGAACCGGGACAGGGGAACCCCGGGGAGCTGTTTTTT.